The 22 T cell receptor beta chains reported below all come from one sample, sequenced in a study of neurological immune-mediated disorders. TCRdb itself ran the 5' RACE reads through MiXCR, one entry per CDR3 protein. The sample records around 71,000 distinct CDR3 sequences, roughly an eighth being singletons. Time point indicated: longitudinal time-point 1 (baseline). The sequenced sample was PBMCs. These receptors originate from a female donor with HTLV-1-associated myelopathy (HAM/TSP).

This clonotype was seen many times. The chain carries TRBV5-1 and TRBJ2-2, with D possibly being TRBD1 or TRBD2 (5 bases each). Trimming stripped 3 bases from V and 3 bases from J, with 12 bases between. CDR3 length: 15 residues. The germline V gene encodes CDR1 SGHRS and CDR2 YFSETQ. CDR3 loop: CASSYRDLYTGELFF. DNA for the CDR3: TGCGCCAGCAGCTATAGGGACCTATACACCGGGGAGCTGTTTTTT. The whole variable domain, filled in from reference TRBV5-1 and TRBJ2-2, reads KAGVTQTPRYLIKTRGQQVTLSCSPISGHRSVSWYQQTPGQGLQFLFEYFSETQRNKGNFPGRFSGRQFSNSRSEMNVSTLELGDSALYLCASSYRDLYTGELFFGEGSRLTVL.

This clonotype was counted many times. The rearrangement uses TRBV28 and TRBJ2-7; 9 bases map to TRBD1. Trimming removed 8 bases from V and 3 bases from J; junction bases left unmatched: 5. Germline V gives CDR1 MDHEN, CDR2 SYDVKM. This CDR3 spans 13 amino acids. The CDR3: CASCKDRGYEQYF. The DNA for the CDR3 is TGTGCCAGCTGTAAGGACAGGGGCTACGAGCAGTACTTC.

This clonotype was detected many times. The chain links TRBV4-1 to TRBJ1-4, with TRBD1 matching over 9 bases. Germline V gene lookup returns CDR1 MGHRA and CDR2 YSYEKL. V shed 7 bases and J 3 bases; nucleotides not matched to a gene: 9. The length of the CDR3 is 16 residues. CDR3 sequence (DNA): TGCGCCAGCACCTCGGAGACAGGGGGATCTAATGAAAAACTGTTTTTT. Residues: CASTSETGGSNEKLFF.

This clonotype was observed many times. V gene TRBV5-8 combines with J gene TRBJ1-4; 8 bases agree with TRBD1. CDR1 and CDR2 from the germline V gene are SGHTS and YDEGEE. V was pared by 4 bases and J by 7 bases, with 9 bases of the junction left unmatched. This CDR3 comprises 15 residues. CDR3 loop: CASSGGDRGGEKLFF. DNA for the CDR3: TGTGCCAGCAGCGGCGGTGACAGGGGTGGTGAAAAACTGTTTTTT.

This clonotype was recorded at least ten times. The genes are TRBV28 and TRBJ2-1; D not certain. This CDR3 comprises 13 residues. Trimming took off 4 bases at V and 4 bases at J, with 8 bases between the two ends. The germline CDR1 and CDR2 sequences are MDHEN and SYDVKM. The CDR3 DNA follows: TGTGCCAGCAGTTCGACGGAATACAATGAGCAGTTCTTC. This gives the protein CASSSTEYNEQFF.

Here the CDR3 DNA reads TGCGCCAGCAGCTTGGGGGCGGGTGGGTCCTACAATGAGCAGTTCTTC. Translated: CASSLGAGGSYNEQFF. The chain uses TRBV5-1 and TRBJ2-1, with D perhaps matching TRBD2 (5 bases). Germline CDR1 is SGHRS and CDR2 is YFSETQ. This CDR3 is built from 16 residues. Trimming took 0 bases from V and 1 from J, leaving 11 bases between them.

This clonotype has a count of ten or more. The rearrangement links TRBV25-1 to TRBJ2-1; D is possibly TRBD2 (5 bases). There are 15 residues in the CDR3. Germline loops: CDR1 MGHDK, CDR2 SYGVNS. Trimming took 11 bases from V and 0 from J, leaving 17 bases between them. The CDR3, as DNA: TGTGCCCCAACCCCGTCGGGAAGCTCCTACAATGAGCAGTTCTTC. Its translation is CAPTPSGSSYNEQFF.

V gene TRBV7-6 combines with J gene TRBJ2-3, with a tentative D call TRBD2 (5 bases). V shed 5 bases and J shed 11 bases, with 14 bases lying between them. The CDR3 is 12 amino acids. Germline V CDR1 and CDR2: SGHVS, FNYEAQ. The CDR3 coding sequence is TGTGCCAGCAGCCTCGGAGGCAGTCTGCAGTATTTT. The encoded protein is CASSLGGSLQYF. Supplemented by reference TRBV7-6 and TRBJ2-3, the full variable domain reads GAGVSQSPRYKVTKRGQDVALRCDPISGHVSLYWYRQALGQGPEFLTYFNYEAQQDKSGLPNDRFSAERPEGSISTLTIQRTEQRDSAMYRCASSLGGSLQYFGPGTRLTVL.

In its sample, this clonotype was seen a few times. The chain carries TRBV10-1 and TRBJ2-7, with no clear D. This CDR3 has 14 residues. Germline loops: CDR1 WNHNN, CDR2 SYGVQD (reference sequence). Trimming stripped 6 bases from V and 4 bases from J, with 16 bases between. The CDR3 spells CASSAGSGRYEQYF. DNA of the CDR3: TGCGCCAGCAGCGCAGGTTCCGGGCGGTACGAGCAGTACTTC.

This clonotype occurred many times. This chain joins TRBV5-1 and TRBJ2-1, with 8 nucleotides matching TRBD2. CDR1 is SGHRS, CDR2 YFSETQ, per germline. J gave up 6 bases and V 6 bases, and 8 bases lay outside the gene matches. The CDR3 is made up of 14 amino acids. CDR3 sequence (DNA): TGCGCCAGCATGCGGCGGGGGGAGCGCAATGAGCAGTTCTTC. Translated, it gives CASMRRGERNEQFF.

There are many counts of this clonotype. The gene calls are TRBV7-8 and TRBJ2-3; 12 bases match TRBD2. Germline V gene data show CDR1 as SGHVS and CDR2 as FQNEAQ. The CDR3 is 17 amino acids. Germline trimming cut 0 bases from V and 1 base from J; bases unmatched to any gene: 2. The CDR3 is CASSLARTSGGTDTQYF. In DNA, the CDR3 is TGTGCCAGCAGCTTAGCCCGGACTAGCGGGGGCACAGATACGCAGTATTTT.

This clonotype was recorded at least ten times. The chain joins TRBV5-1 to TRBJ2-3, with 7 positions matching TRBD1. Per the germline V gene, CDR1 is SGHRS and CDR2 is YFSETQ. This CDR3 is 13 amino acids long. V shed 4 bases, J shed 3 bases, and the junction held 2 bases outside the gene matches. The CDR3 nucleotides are TGCGCCAGCAGCATACAGGGGACAGATACGCAGTATTTT. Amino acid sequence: CASSIQGTDTQYF.

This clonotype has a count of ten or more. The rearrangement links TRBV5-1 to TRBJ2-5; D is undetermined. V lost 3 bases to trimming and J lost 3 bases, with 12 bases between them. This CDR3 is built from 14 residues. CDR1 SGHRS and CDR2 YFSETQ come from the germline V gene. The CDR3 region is CASSSTPYKETQYF. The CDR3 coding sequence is TGCGCCAGCAGCTCAACCCCCTATAAAGAGACCCAGTACTTC.

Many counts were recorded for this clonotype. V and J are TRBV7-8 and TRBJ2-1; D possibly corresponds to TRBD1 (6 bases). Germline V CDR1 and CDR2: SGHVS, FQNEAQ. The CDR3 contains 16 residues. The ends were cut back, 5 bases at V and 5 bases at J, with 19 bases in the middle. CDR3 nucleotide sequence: TGTGCCAGCAGCCACCTCCGGGACACCCGGAACAATGAGCAGTTCTTC. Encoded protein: CASSHLRDTRNNEQFF.

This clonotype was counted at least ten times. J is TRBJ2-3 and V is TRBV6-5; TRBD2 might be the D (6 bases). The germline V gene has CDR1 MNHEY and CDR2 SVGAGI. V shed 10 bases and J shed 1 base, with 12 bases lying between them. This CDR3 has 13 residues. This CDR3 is CATRLGGTDTQYF. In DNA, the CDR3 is TGTGCCACCAGACTAGGGGGCACAGATACGCAGTATTTT.

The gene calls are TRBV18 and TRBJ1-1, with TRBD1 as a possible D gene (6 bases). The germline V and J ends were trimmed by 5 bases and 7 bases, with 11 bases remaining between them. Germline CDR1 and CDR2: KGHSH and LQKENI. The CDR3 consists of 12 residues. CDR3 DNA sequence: TGTGCCAGCTCAAAGACAGGAGATGAAGCTTTCTTT. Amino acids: CASSKTGDEAFF.

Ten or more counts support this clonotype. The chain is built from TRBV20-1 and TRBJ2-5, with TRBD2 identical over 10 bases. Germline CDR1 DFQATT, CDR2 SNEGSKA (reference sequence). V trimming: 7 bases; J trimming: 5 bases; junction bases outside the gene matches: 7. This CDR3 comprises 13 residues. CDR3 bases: TGCAGTGGGTCGCTAGCGGGGGAGGAGACCCAGTACTTC. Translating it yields CSGSLAGEETQYF.

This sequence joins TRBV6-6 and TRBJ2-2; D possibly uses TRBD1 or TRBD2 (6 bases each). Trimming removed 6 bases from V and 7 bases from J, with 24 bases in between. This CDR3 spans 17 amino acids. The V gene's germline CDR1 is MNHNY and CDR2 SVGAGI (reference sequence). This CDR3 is CASRPHQNREVDGELFF. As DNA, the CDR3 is TGTGCCAGCAGGCCCCACCAAAACAGGGAGGTTGACGGGGAGCTGTTTTTT.

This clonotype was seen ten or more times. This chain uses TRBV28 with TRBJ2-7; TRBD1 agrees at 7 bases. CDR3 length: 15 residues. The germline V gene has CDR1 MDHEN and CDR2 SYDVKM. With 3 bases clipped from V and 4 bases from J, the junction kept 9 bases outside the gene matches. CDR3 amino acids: CASSLTGTASYEQYF. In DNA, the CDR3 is TGTGCCAGCAGTTTGACCGGGACAGCGTCGTACGAGCAGTACTTC.

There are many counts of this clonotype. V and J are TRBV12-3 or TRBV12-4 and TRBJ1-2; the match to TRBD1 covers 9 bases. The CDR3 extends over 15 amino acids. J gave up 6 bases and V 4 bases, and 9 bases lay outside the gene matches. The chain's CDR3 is CASSYRDRAVDGYTF. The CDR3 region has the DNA TGTGCCAGCAGTTACCGGGACAGGGCGGTAGATGGCTACACCTTC.

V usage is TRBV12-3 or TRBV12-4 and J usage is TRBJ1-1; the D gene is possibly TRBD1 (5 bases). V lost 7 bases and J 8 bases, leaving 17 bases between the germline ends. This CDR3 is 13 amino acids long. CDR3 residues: CASTPGGGGEAFF. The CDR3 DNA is TGTGCCAGCACCCCGGGGGGGGGAGGAGAAGCTTTCTTT.

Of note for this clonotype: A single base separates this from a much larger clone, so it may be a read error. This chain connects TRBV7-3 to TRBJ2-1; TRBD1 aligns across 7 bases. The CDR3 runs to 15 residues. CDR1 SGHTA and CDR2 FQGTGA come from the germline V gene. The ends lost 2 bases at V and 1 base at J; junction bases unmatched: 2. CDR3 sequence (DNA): TGTGCCAGCAGCTTAGGGACAGTATCCTACAATGAGCAGTTCTTC. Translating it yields CASSLGTVSYNEQFF.